This T cell receptor (beta chain) was sequenced for a study of cytomegalovirus exposure and HLA in healthy donors (dated by TCRdb to 2016 to 2017). Regarding the complete study: According to an earlier analysis of a few hundred of the donors, some 180 million T cells yielded 90 million to 140 million unique TCR beta sequences and less than 300 Gb of sequence data. Donor age, sex, ethnicity and CMV serostatus were compiled together with the repertoire data. The study aimed to test whether cataloging public T cell receptors could reveal signatures of past pathogen exposure. A later analysis re-examined previously published TCR beta repertoires from hundreds of donors and added high-resolution HLA genotyping to investigate patterns of TCR occurrence. In addition to the first cohort of 666 subjects, a separate validation cohort of some 120 different subjects was used. Typing coverage differed by locus: A, B, C, DRB1 and DQB1 were typed in roughly 620-640 donors, DQA1 in about 560, DPA1 in roughly 590, and DPB1 in around 490. Rather than using new phenotypic data, the later analysis identified candidate immune exposures from TCR beta sequences and from how often those sequences occurred across donors. The genetic ancestry cluster associated with self-reported Caucasian donors included 65% to 90% of the roughly 410 genotyped donors. Around 320 gigabases of sequencing data and approximately 80 million unique TCR sequences were included in an early release covering over 600 HLA-typed donors. On average, around 240,000 unique TCR beta nucleotide sequences were sequenced per donor among more than 350 genotyped donors of the cohort, with 15% to 20% of those sequences being non-productive. Both class I and class II loci were covered by HLA typing, at four-digit resolution. An earlier analysis of approximately 500 of the donors applied high-throughput TCR beta sequencing to assess whether each TCR beta V gene segment acted as functional or pseudogenic. A few DR-DQ haplotypes were treated as single units for association and clustering because of strong linkage in the cohort. To predict cytomegalovirus infection status, the study brought together high-throughput TCR immunosequencing, statistical association of individual TCRs with disease status, and machine learning. A later genetic analysis took genome-wide SNP genotypes for about three fifths of the 666 donors and used that subset as a discovery cohort. All discovery cohort repertoires had been generated on a single sequencing platform. The study used immunosequencing to profile the T cell repertoires of 666 subjects and linked those repertoires to cytomegalovirus serostatus.

Comment on this clone: Its antigen remains undetermined. Base qualities are missing; no much larger clone stands one base away.

V lost 0 bases and J lost 4 bases, and the count of bases not matched to a germline gene is 3. CDR1 and CDR2, per the germline V gene, are SGDLS and YYNGEE. The CDR3 has 14 amino acids, counting the end cysteine and phenylalanine. Only the CDR3 region is kept as DNA, spanning 42 bases read in frame from base 1. Broader findings and caveats from the paper: When HLA alleles, especially DR and DQ, strongly co-occurred, attributing TCR associations to individual alleles was difficult. Because HLA typing was unavailable for some donors at each locus, only the typed subset was used in association tests. A further reported finding was that TCR beta sequences accurately predicted the HLA-A and HLA-B alleles for most subjects in the first cohort. According to a later analysis, TCR association rates differed among HLA loci, with DRB1 alleles showing the most associated TCRs and HLA-C alleles showing the fewest. Correlated functional status among segregating V segments might reflect linkage disequilibrium, but an unknown experimental factor could not be ruled out. In vitro tests confirmed that a few of the cytomegalovirus-associated TCR beta chains recognize cytomegalovirus antigens. According to a later analysis, parvovirus B19, influenza, CMV and Epstein-Barr virus appeared linked to several top co-occurrence clusters. This cohort had only TCR beta chains sequenced, and the lack of alpha or paired-chain data limited which features could be detected. In a later genetic analysis, fewer N-insertions in productive TCRs were reported among donors in an Asian-associated ancestry cluster than the approximately 670-donor mean. A later genetic analysis associated a missense DCLRE1C variant with V-gene and J-gene trimming of TCR beta chains, and an independent cohort replicated the association. Some IMGT-functional V segments, including TRBV6-2 and TRBV6-3, could not be distinguished by the 87-base-pair reads and were therefore excluded. Sequencing depth was assumed to be roughly uniform across donors in the presence/absence analyses, though that assumption may not hold. The study listed 150 to 200 TCR beta chains as associated with cytomegalovirus. In both the original and validation cohorts, the classifier was reported to diagnose cytomegalovirus status with high specificity and sensitivity. Most CMV-associated TCR beta chains appeared to be HLA-restricted in a later analysis, and the HLA associations seemed to be driven largely by CMV exposure. Most TCR sequences were seen in very few donors, while some public TCRs were found in many individuals. In a later analysis, around 17,000 TCR beta sequences were associated with specific HLA alleles at a false discovery rate of 0.05. The only immune exposure information available for the cohort was CMV serostatus. The sequencing pipeline was judged likely to have produced a cluster of highly shared sequence variants as a technical artifact. The authors suggested that the approach could potentially be extended to other disease states and immunological phenotypes. Because counts were too low, some 17 rarely observed V segments, including chromosome 9 orphons, were left out of the earlier analysis of some 600 of the donors. An earlier analysis of around 500 of the donors showed that most TCR beta V segments appeared in productive rearrangements either about 87% or about 30% of the time, which broadly matched IMGT annotations. Compared with equally common non-associated chains, HLA-associated TCR beta chains in a later analysis were more clonally expanded and had lower generation probabilities.

The library was built by means of the immunoSEQ multiplex PCR assay. For the multiplex PCR, a mixture combining 60 forward primers for TCR Vbeta segments and 13 reverse primers for TCR Jbeta segments was used. Amplification of the CDR3 region of rearranged TCR beta genes was performed with a multiplex PCR assay on genomic DNA. On the Illumina HiSeq System, the amplified TCR beta libraries were sequenced as 87-base-pair reads. The source study handled its data this way. A later analysis counted tens of millions of unique TCR beta chains across the approximately 700 repertoires, and around 9.9 million of these chains were shared by at least two donors. Raw reads were error-corrected and collapsed into unique sequences by a nearest-neighbor algorithm in which closely related sequences were merged to remove PCR and sequencing errors. CDR3 sequences were aligned to IMGT reference sequences to assign V, D and J gene segments. Each retained sequence needed at least a six-nucleotide match to both a V gene segment and a J gene segment. A rearrangement was called productive if the CDR3 had no stop codons and remained in frame with V and J, and every other rearrangement was called non-productive. CDR3 was defined according to IMGT convention as the region running from the second conserved V-encoded cysteine to the conserved J-encoded phenylalanine. The earlier analysis of fewer than 700 of the donors excluded sequences that lacked an unambiguous match to a single V gene segment. An earlier analysis of 587 of the donors called V segments functional above 56.7% productive rearrangements and segregating when the between-donor standard deviation exceeded 5%. A statistical classification framework was built for diagnosing cytomegalovirus status from the catalog of TCR beta chain sequences. In a later analysis, TCR nucleotide sequences were compared against IMGT/GENE-DB human TR gene sequences so that V and J genes could be assigned. Using the TCRdist pipeline, a later analysis assigned CDR3 sequences along with most-parsimonious VDJ recombination scenarios. In a later analysis, every TCR beta chain was defined by the combination of its CDR3 amino acid sequence and its V-gene family, and reads without a unique V-gene family were dropped. In a later analysis, 450 to 600 highly shared, low-generation-probability nucleotide sequences were removed to address suspected cross-contamination and a sequencing artifact. In a later analysis, a clonal expansion index for each public chain was calculated from normalized within-repertoire ranks of inferred template counts. A later analysis computed generation probabilities with a VDJ recombination model fitted to out-of-frame rearrangements, and checked the results against IGoR. In a later analysis, hypergeometric tests were used to score TCR-TCR, TCR-HLA and TCR-CMV co-occurrence, with a repertoire-size bias correction applied to TCR pairs. A later analysis estimated false discovery rates by permuting HLA or CMV assignments 20 times. In a later analysis, co-occurring TCRs were grouped using DBSCAN, with TCRdist sequence similarity added in when clustering inside HLA-allele-positive subsets. Co-occurrence clustering excluded repertoires with fewer than 30,000 or more than 120,000 public chains, plus five with anomalous nucleotide sharing. Sourced from immuneACCESS, this table was stored by TCRdb with only in-frame sequences that have V and J called. A share of the clones is absent; for the studies checked, an unresolved V gene accounts for under half, and the remainder has no known explanation. That table furnishes V, J and clone size, whereas the DNA furnished D and trimming. This sample gives more than 70,000 clones in total; 76% of them show up just once. About 3% of the sample goes to the ten largest clones.

The cohort was made up of several hundred healthy bone marrow donors. Cohort members were all nominally healthy when sampled, although unrecorded immune exposures were likely present. The donor was CMV seronegative and was included in the group of under 450 seronegative cohort members. A peripheral blood sample was collected from each donor, and TCR beta sequencing was performed on peripheral blood mononuclear cells. The Qiagen DNeasy Blood Extraction Kit was used to extract genomic DNA from the blood cell samples. The origin of this receptor is a man in his forties in good health and CMV-seronegative. The V and J segments used are TRBV9 and TRBJ1-1, with TRBD1 identical over 7 junction bases. Sequencing was done on a sample of PBMCs. The sequenced DNA is TGTGCCAGCAGCGTAGTAGCAGGGGGCACTGAAGCTTTCTTT. Its amino acids are CASSVVAGGTEAFF.